Below, 10 T cell receptor beta chains from the same sample are listed, as sequenced in a study of tumor and adjacent non-tumor tissue in lung cancer (dated by TCRdb to 2016 to 2018). The library was generated by multiplex PCR. TCRdb shows the sequencer as Illumina HiSeq 2500. TCRbeta libraries were constructed through three rounds of nested PCR with primers (Table S4) according to protocols modified from ARM-PCR. TCRdb cleaned the public reads at Q25 with fastp, built clones with MiXCR and kept in-frame beta chains. Under each unique CDR3 protein, matching rows form one entry showing the most common genes and DNA. Across this sample there are 85,000 to 100,000 distinct CDR3 sequences, with about 66% seen only once. The ten largest clones take up about 18% of the sample. RNA was isolated from bulk, unsorted tissue, and RNA quality was assessed with a NanoDrop ND-1000 and an Agilent 2100. The source material was lung tumor tissue. The receptors originated from a man in his sixties with non-small cell lung cancer.

As for this clonotype: The conserved closing phenylalanine or tryptophan is absent in this CDR3, likely reflecting a read error. J is TRBJ1-4 and V is TRBV29-1, with TRBD1 matching 9 bases. Germline values: CDR1 SQVTM, CDR2 ANQGSEA. The CDR3 is 14 residues long. V trimming: 7 bases; J trimming: 7 bases; junction bases outside the gene matches: 10. The CDR3 nucleotides are TGCAGCGCCACATTGGGACAGGGAATTGAAAAACTGTTTCTT. Its protein product is CSATLGQGIEKLFL.

This clonotype was found once. The junction and the germline gene differ at one end; a read error may be behind it. The V gene is TRBV4-1, the J gene TRBJ2-3; TRBD1 aligns across 8 bases. In germline, CDR1 is MGHRA, CDR2 YSYEKL. The CDR3 loop spans 15 amino acids. CDR3 coding DNA: TGTGCCAGCGGCCAAGAAACGGACAGGGTATATACGCAGTATTTT. This codes for CASGQETDRVYTQYF.

Of note for this clonotype: The junction departs from the called germline gene at one end, perhaps through a read error. The rearrangement uses TRBV11-3 and TRBJ1-1; unclear D gene. Germline assignment: CDR1 SGHNT and CDR2 YENEEA. The CDR3 is made up of 14 amino acids. The CDR3 region has the DNA TGTGCAAGCAGCTTTCAAGGGATAAACACTGAAGCTTTCTTT. Translating gives CASSFQGINTEAFF. The whole variable domain, remainder taken from reference TRBV11-3 and TRBJ1-1, is EAGVVQSPRYKIIEKKQPVAFWCNPISGHNTLYWYLQNLGQGPELLIRYENEEAVDDSQLPKDRFSAERLKGVDSTLKIQPAELGDSAVYLCASSFQGINTEAFFGQGTRLTVV.

This chain connects TRBV11-3 to TRBJ1-2; no clear D. The CDR3 sequence is 13 residues long. V gave up 1 base and J gave up 11 bases, with 14 bases separating them. The V gene's germline CDR1 is SGHNT and CDR2 YENEEA. The CDR3 here is CASSLAKLDRYTF. The CDR3, as DNA: TGTGCCAGCAGCTTAGCCAAGTTGGATAGATACACCTTC.

Many counts were recorded for this clonotype. A much larger clone lies one base from this, so it may be a read error. The V call is TRBV11-1, the J call TRBJ2-3; D call uncertain. The length of the CDR3 is 15 residues. Trimming shortened V by 3 bases and J by 4 bases, and 14 bases separated the two germline ends. CDR1 and CDR2 from the germline V gene are SGHAT and FQDESV (reference sequence). In DNA, the CDR3 is TGTGCCAGCAGCTTTGGAGCAGGAGACGCAGATACGCAGTATTTT. This translates into CASSFGAGDADTQYF. Full variable domain (rest looked up from reference TRBV11-1 and TRBJ2-3): EAEVAQSPRYKITEKSQAVAFWCDPISGHATLYWYRQILGQGPELLVQFQDESVVDDSQLPKDRFSAERLKGVDSTLKIQPAELGDSAMYLCASSFGAGDADTQYFGPGTRLTVL.

This chain connects TRBV20-1 to TRBJ2-7, with 8 bases identical to TRBD2. This CDR3 has 13 residues. V lost 4 bases, J lost 6 bases, and 8 bases stayed unmatched. The germline V gene has CDR1 DFQATT and CDR2 SNEGSKA (reference sequence). CDR3 bases: TGCAGTGCTATCGCGGGGGGCTGGGGCGAGCAGTACTTC. It codes for CSAIAGGWGEQYF.

Details on this clonotype: One end of the junction is discordant with germline, which a read error may explain. The rearrangement links TRBV11-2 to TRBJ1-5, with D possibly TRBD1 on 6 matching bases. The CDR3 totals 14 residues. Per the germline V gene, CDR1 is SGHAT and CDR2 is FQNNGV. CDR3 loop: CVSSLTGGNQTQHF. DNA for the CDR3: TGTGTCAGCAGTTTGACAGGCGGCAATCAGACCCAGCATTTT.

This clonotype was detected ten times or more. This chain's CDR3 is CASSRIGEGSESEAFF. In DNA, the CDR3 is TGTGCCAGCAGCCGCATTGGCGAGGGTTCGGAGTCTGAAGCTTTCTTT. The chain employs TRBV6-5 and TRBJ1-1; the D is unclear. From germline, CDR1 is MNHEY and CDR2 SVGAGI. The V end was cut by 6 bases, the J end by 6 bases, with 23 bases between. The CDR3 loop spans 16 amino acids.

Details on this clonotype: A read error is possible here, since a much larger clone lies one base away. This chain links TRBV24-1 with TRBJ2-3; D gene ambiguous. CDR1 KGHDR and CDR2 SFDVKD come from the germline V gene. The CDR3 runs 13 residues. For the CDR3, the DNA is TGTACCACCAGTGACCCGTTCACAGATACGCAGTATTTT. Its protein is CTTSDPFTDTQYF.

The sample holds one count of this clonotype. CDR3 loop: CASRPRDSYNEQFF. In DNA, the CDR3 is TGTGCCAGCAGGCCCCGGGACAGCTACAATGAGCAGTTCTTC. The genes are TRBV6-2 or TRBV6-3 and TRBJ2-1; TRBD1 agrees at 7 bases. The CDR3 consists of 14 residues. Germline-derived CDR1 and CDR2 are MNHEY and SVGEGT. The trim removed 6 bases at V and 3 bases at J, leaving 5 bases unmatched.